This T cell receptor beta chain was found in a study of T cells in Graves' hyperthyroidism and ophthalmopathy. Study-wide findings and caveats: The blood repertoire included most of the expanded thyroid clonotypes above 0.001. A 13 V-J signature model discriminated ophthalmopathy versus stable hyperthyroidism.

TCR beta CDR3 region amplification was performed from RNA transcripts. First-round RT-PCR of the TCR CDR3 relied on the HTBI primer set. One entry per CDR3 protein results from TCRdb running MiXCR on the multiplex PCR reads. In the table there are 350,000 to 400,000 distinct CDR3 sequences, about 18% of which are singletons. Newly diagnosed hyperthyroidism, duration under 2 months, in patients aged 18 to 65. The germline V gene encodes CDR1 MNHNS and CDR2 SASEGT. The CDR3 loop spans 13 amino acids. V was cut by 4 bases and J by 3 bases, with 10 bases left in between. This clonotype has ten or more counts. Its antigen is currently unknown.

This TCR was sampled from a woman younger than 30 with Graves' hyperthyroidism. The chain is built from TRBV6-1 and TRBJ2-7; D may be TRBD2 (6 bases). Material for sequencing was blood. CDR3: CASSVRGIYEQYF. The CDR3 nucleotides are TGTGCCAGCAGTGTTCGGGGGATCTACGAGCAGTACTTC.